Listed here are 28 T cell receptor beta chains from one sample, sequenced in a study of B cell selection in AIRE deficiency. Clones were sequenced by immunoSEQ multiplex PCR, and TCRdb holds only the in-frame ones, with some missing. Of about 22,000 clones listed, around 96% are singletons. The sorted conventional CD4 T cells were gated as CD4+CD127+. The sequenced sample was CD4+CD127+ conventional T cells sorted from PBMCs. These receptor sequences come from a human donor in good health.

This clone occurred a few times. The gene calls are TRBV19 and TRBJ1-2; no clear D gene. V lost 4 bases and J 2 bases, leaving 8 bases between the germline ends. Germline CDR1 is LNHDA and CDR2 is SQIVND (reference sequence). This CDR3 has 13 residues. The CDR3 DNA follows: TGTGCCAGTAGTAAAGGAGGGAACTATGGCTACACCTTC. Protein product: CASSKGGNYGYTF.

The CDR3 bases are TGTGCCAGCAGTGGTAGGGGACAGGAGCCACCCCTCCACTTT. Amino acids: CASSGRGQEPPLHF. The chain joins TRBV7-2 to TRBJ1-6, with TRBD1 identical over 8 bases. Germline V gene sequence: CDR1 SGHTA, CDR2 FQGNSA. The CDR3 loop spans 14 amino acids. Trimming removed 6 bases from V and 11 bases from J; junction bases left unmatched: 9.

The chain employs TRBV2 and TRBJ2-2, with D perhaps given as TRBD1 or TRBD2 (5 bases each). This CDR3 contains 14 residues. CDR1 is SNHLY and CDR2 is FYNNEI in the germline V gene. V was shortened by 6 bases and J by 1 base, with 9 bases between the two germline ends. CDR3 bases: TGTGCCAGCAGCAGCGGACAGAACACCGGGGAGCTGTTTTTT. As protein: CASSSGQNTGELFF.

The gene calls are TRBV28 and TRBJ2-3; TRBD2 aligns across 11 bases. CDR3 length: 16 amino acids. Trimming removed 5 bases from V and 7 bases from J; junction bases left unmatched: 11. From germline, CDR1 is MDHEN and CDR2 SYDVKM. The CDR3 nucleotides read TGTGCCAGCAGTGGGACTAGCGGCTGGAGTTTGAATACGCAGTATTTT. Protein sequence: CASSGTSGWSLNTQYF.

This clone was seen a single time. The rearrangement links TRBV10-3 to TRBJ1-1; 11 bases match TRBD1. After removal of 6 bases from V and 1 base from J, the junction contained 4 bases not matched to a gene. Germline V gene lookup returns CDR1 ENHRY and CDR2 SYGVKD. This CDR3 spans 15 amino acids. The CDR3 region has the DNA TGTGCCATCAGGGGACAGGGGGATTGGAACACTGAAGCTTTCTTT. Protein: CAIRGQGDWNTEAFF.

The V call is TRBV4-3, the J call TRBJ1-2; 8 positions match TRBD1. V shed 4 bases and J 1 base; nucleotides not matched to a gene: 5. The V gene's germline CDR1 is LGHNA and CDR2 YSLEER. The CDR3 runs 15 residues. The CDR3 spells CASSPGGGSNYGYTF. The CDR3 DNA reads TGCGCCAGCAGCCCAGGGGGCGGAAGTAACTATGGCTACACCTTC.

The chain couples TRBV5-1 to TRBJ1-1, with D tentatively TRBD1 (6 bases). V was shortened by 0 bases and J by 4 bases, with 13 bases between the two germline ends. CDR1 is SGHRS, CDR2 YFSETQ, per germline. This CDR3 region has 15 residues. The CDR3 DNA reads TGCGCCAGCAGCTTGGTAGGGGGGCTAAGCACTGAAGCTTTCTTT. Translating gives CASSLVGGLSTEAFF.

A single count supports this clone. The gene calls are TRBV5-6 and TRBJ1-1, with a possible D match to TRBD1 (6 bases). This CDR3 is 15 amino acids long. The V and J ends lost 4 bases and 3 bases respectively, with 16 bases between them. Looked up from germline, CDR1 is SGHDT and CDR2 is YYEEEE. CDR3 sequence reads: CASSQARGGDTEAFF. For the CDR3, the DNA is TGTGCCAGCAGCCAGGCGAGGGGGGGAGACACTGAAGCTTTCTTT. Based on the CDR3 plus reference TRBV5-6 and TRBJ1-1, the full variable domain is DAGVTQSPTHLIKTRGQQVTLRCSPKSGHDTVSWYQQALGQGPQFIFQYYEEEERQRGNFPDRFSGHQFPNYSSELNVNALLLGDSALYLCASSQARGGDTEAFFGQGTRLTVV.

In its sample, this clone was seen once. The rearrangement links TRBV6-1 to TRBJ2-7, with 9 bases identical to TRBD1. Germline lookup yields CDR1 MNHNS and CDR2 SASEGT. This CDR3 has 14 residues. The V gene end was trimmed by 7 bases and the J gene end by 0 bases; junction bases not matched to a gene: 4. This CDR3 is CASNSGQGSYEQYF. The CDR3 DNA follows: TGTGCCAGCAACTCGGGACAGGGCTCCTACGAGCAGTACTTC.

The chain links TRBV11-2 to TRBJ2-4, with TRBD1 matching 8 bases. The CDR3 sequence is 15 residues long. Germline V CDR1 and CDR2: SGHAT, FQNNGV. After removal of 1 base from V and 8 bases from J, the junction contained 7 bases not matched to a gene. The CDR3 loop reads CASSLVSDRVDIQYF. CDR3 in DNA: TGTGCCAGCAGCTTAGTTTCGGACAGGGTCGACATTCAGTACTTC.

This sequence joins TRBV18 and TRBJ1-2; D is unclear. Trimming left V 2 bases short and J 0 bases short, with 10 bases between. Germline values: CDR1 KGHSH, CDR2 LQKENI. This CDR3 comprises 15 residues. The CDR3 is CASSPFQDSNYGYTF. For the CDR3, the DNA is TGTGCCAGCTCACCATTCCAGGACTCTAACTATGGCTACACCTTC.

This clone was observed once. The chain employs TRBV27 and TRBJ1-6; D is ambiguous. Germline V lookup: CDR1 MNHEY, CDR2 SMNVEV (reference sequence). Trimming left V 5 bases short and J 3 bases short, with 14 bases between. The CDR3 consists of 16 residues. The CDR3: CASSDQGLGYNSPLHF. DNA of the CDR3: TGTGCCAGCAGTGATCAAGGATTGGGCTATAATTCACCCCTCCACTTT.

This chain connects TRBV2 to TRBJ2-5, with TRBD2 identical over 8 bases. The trim removed 2 bases at V and 1 base at J, leaving 3 bases unmatched. The CDR3 extends over 15 amino acids. In germline, CDR1 is SNHLY, CDR2 FYNNEI. The CDR3 coding sequence is TGTGCCAGCAGTGAATGGCGGGGGGTCCAAGAGACCCAGTACTTC. Amino acids: CASSEWRGVQETQYF. Full variable domain (outside the CDR3, taken from reference TRBV2 and TRBJ2-5): EPEVTQTPSHQVTQMGQEVILRCVPISNHLYFYWYRQILGQKVEFLVSFYNNEISEKSEIFDDQFSVERPDGSNFTLKIRSTKLEDSAMYFCASSEWRGVQETQYFGPGTRLLVL.

The chain joins TRBV2 to TRBJ2-3; D gene uncertain. The CDR3 is 17 amino acids. V gave up 1 base and J gave up 1 base, with 15 bases separating them. The V gene's germline CDR1 is SNHLY and CDR2 FYNNEI. CDR3 in amino acids: CASSEEGGGLGTDTQYF. Written as DNA, the CDR3 is TGTGCCAGCAGTGAAGAGGGCGGTGGGCTAGGCACAGATACGCAGTATTTT.

This chain uses TRBV11-3 with TRBJ2-2; 9 bases agree with TRBD2. With V trimmed by 5 bases and J by 5 bases, 9 bases remained unmatched. The CDR3 is made up of 16 amino acids. Looked up from germline, CDR1 is SGHNT and CDR2 is YENEEA. In DNA, the CDR3 is TGTGCCAGCAGCGTTGCGGGGGGGCCAAAAACCGGGGAGCTGTTTTTT. Amino acid sequence: CASSVAGGPKTGELFF.

CDR3 loop: CASSHTPGAAGEKLFF. The CDR3 nucleotides read TGTGCCAGCAGCCATACCCCCGGGGCCGCGGGGGAAAAACTGTTTTTT. The J gene is TRBJ1-4, the V gene TRBV7-2, with D possibly being TRBD1 (5 bases). Per the germline V gene, CDR1 is SGHTA and CDR2 is FQGNSA. The V gene lost 5 bases and the J gene lost 8 bases, with 21 bases spanning the gap. The CDR3 extends over 16 amino acids.

The gene calls are TRBV6-1 and TRBJ2-3, with 8 positions matching TRBD2. The CDR3 contains 14 residues. Germline loops: CDR1 MNHNS, CDR2 SASEGT. V shed 8 bases and J 2 bases; nucleotides not matched to a gene: 6. The CDR3 region is CASHRGGTTDTQYF. CDR3 DNA sequence: TGTGCCAGCCACCGGGGGGGCACCACAGATACGCAGTATTTT.

In DNA, the CDR3 is TGTGCCAGCAGTTGGACACGGGCGGATGGCTACACCTTC. This encodes CASSWTRADGYTF. J is TRBJ1-2 and V is TRBV2; D perhaps matches TRBD1 (5 bases). CDR1 and CDR2 from the germline V gene are SNHLY and FYNNEI. This CDR3 has 13 residues. Trimming took off 5 bases at V and 6 bases at J, with 13 bases between the two ends.

This clone occurred once. The rearrangement joins TRBV2 to TRBJ2-2; tentatively, D is TRBD1 (5 bases). The CDR3 totals 14 residues. CDR1 is SNHLY and CDR2 is FYNNEI in the germline V gene. Trimming cost V 2 bases and J 1 base, with 5 bases left between them. The DNA of the CDR3 is TGTGCCAGCAGTGAACAGGGGAACACCGGGGAGCTGTTTTTT. Amino acids: CASSEQGNTGELFF.

In its sample, this clone was seen once. The V gene is TRBV5-6, the J gene TRBJ1-2, with D uncertain. This CDR3 region has 16 residues. The V end was cut by 3 bases, the J end by 4 bases, with 19 bases between. Germline V gene sequence: CDR1 SGHDT, CDR2 YYEEEE. The DNA of the CDR3 is TGTGCCAGCAGCTACACGGACCAAAAAAGGAGCTATGGCTACACCTTC. Translated, it gives CASSYTDQKRSYGYTF. The variable domain in full, completed from reference TRBV5-6 and TRBJ1-2, reads DAGVTQSPTHLIKTRGQQVTLRCSPKSGHDTVSWYQQALGQGPQFIFQYYEEEERQRGNFPDRFSGHQFPNYSSELNVNALLLGDSALYLCASSYTDQKRSYGYTFGSGTRLTVV.

The V call is TRBV6-5, the J call TRBJ2-3; TRBD1 matches at 9 bases. CDR1 is MNHEY, CDR2 SVGAGI, per germline. V shed 7 bases and J 2 bases; nucleotides not matched to a gene: 7. The length of the CDR3 is 15 residues. The CDR3 spells CASTRTGALTDTQYF. The CDR3 DNA reads TGTGCCAGCACTCGGACAGGGGCCCTCACAGATACGCAGTATTTT.

The gene calls are TRBV21-1 and TRBJ1-6. TRBV21-1 is a pseudogene. The CDR3 contains 17 residues. The CDR3, as DNA: TGTGCCAGCAGCAATTGTCAGGACGACTCCTATAATTCACCCCTCCACTTT. This sequence encodes CASSNCQDDSYNSPLHF.

This chain links TRBV9 with TRBJ2-5; 13 bases match TRBD2. The CDR3 totals 16 residues. Germline V gene sequence: CDR1 SGDLS, CDR2 YYNGEE. V dropped 2 bases and J dropped 1; count of bases not matched to a gene: 2. Written as DNA, the CDR3 is TGTGCCAGCAGCGTCGGGACTAGCGGGGTCCAAGAGACCCAGTACTTC. Amino acid sequence: CASSVGTSGVQETQYF.

The chain links TRBV5-1 to TRBJ2-1; TRBD1 might be the D (6 bases). Trimming stripped 4 bases from V and 0 bases from J, with 11 bases between. CDR1 is SGHRS, CDR2 YFSETQ, per germline. The CDR3 is made up of 15 amino acids. The CDR3 loop reads CASSRGTHSYNEQFF. The CDR3 nucleotides are TGCGCCAGCAGCCGTGGGACACACTCCTACAATGAGCAGTTCTTC.

This clone came up once. The rearrangement joins TRBV5-1 to TRBJ1-6; D perhaps matches TRBD1 (5 bases). V was cut by 1 base and J by 5 bases, with 7 bases left in between. This CDR3 contains 14 residues. Germline CDR1 reads SGHRS; CDR2 reads YFSETQ. In DNA, the CDR3 is TGCGCCAGCAGCTTGAACAGGAATAATTCACCCCTCCACTTT. Its protein product is CASSLNRNNSPLHF.

This chain uses TRBV2 with TRBJ1-5; no clear D. CDR1 and CDR2 (germline): SNHLY, FYNNEI. Trimming removed 4 bases at V and 2 bases at J, with 9 bases between. The CDR3 covers 14 residues. The CDR3 DNA is TGTGCCAGCAGTGCTGGGCAGGGCAATCAGCCCCAGCATTTT. Protein: CASSAGQGNQPQHF.

This clone has just one count. The CDR3 protein is CASSLGQNSYEQYF. The CDR3 coding sequence is TGTGCCAGCAGCTTGGGACAGAACTCCTACGAGCAGTACTTC. V and J are TRBV11-1 and TRBJ2-7, with 7 bases that match TRBD1. This CDR3 has 14 amino acids. Germline V CDR1 and CDR2: SGHAT, FQDESV (reference sequence). J gave up 0 bases and V 3 bases, and 2 bases lay outside the gene matches.

This chain links TRBV5-4 with TRBJ2-3, with D maybe TRBD1 (5 bases). From germline, CDR1 is SGHNT and CDR2 YYREEE (reference sequence). The CDR3 extends over 13 amino acids. The ends were cut back, 1 base at V and 5 bases at J, with 8 bases in the middle. CDR3 bases: TGTGCCAGCAGCTTGTTAGGGGTAGATACGCAGTATTTT. This sequence encodes CASSLLGVDTQYF.